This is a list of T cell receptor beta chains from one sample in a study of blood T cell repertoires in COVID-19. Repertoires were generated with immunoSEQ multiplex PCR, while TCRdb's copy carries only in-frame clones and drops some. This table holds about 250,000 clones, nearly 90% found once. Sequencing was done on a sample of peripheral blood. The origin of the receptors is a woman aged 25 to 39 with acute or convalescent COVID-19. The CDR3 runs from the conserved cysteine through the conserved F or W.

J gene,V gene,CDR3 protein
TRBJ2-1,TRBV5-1,CASSSTSGRAIEQFF
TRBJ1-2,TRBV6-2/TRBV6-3,CASSYLAVDSRGYTF
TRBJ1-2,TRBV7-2,CASSPMTGSSVNLNYGYTF
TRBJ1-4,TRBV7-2,CASSRRGTPLEKLFF
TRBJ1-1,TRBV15,CATGKGRTEAFF
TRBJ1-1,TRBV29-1,CSVEGWGGTEAFF
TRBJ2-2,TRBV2,CASSAIRGRSGELFF
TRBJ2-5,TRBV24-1,CATSGQKETQYF
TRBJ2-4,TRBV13,CASSTAPGGLAKNIQYF
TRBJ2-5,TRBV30,CAWGGGGRGETQYF
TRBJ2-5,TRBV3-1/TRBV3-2,CASSPGTSGSGGETQYF
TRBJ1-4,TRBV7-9,CASSLVSTTNEKLFF
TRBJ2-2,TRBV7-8,CASSVGTSGTGELFF
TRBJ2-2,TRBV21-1,CASRNPGQNTGELFF
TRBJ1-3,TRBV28,CASTPGGLSSGNTIYF
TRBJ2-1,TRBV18,CASSPPVTLGHNEQFF
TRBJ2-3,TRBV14,CASSQDRRLAGAPDTQYF
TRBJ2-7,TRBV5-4,CASSLDTSSYEQYF
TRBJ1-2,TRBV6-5,CASSRSGQGARGYTF
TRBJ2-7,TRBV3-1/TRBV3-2,CASSQVAGRGHYEQYF